The present TCR beta chain was sequenced within a study of blood T cell repertoires in COVID-19. Study as a whole: PBMCs, B-cell-depleted T cells, or T cells were the source of the cDNA or gDNA that made up the material.

Authors' analysis steps: Cell counts per sample came from amplifying reference gene primers. The data were produced by immunoSEQ multiplex PCR, yet TCRdb's version contains in-frame clones alone and is incomplete. V, J and clone size are those of that table, while D and trimming were read from the DNA. This sample has 200,000 to 250,000 clones, with almost 85% found just once. This CDR3 contains 17 residues. Germline loops: CDR1 GTSNPN, CDR2 SVGIG (reference sequence). V was clipped by 1 base and J by 6 bases, with 22 bases between them. The clonotype comes from a woman in her 40s with acute or convalescent COVID-19. The rearrangement links TRBV30 to TRBJ1-5; D might be TRBD1 (6 bases). The sample taken for sequencing was peripheral blood. The CDR3 nucleotides read TGTGCCTGGAGTGATGGCAGGGTAGGGGGTTTTGGTCAGCCCCAGCATTTT. This gives the protein CAWSDGRVGGFGQPQHF. Filled out from reference TRBV30 and TRBJ1-5, the complete variable domain reads SQTIHQWPATLVQPVGSPLSLECTVEGTSNPNLYWYRQAAGRGLQLLFYSVGIGQISSEVPQNLSASRPQDRQFILSSKKLLLSDSGFYLCAWSDGRVGGFGQPQHFGDGTRLSIL.